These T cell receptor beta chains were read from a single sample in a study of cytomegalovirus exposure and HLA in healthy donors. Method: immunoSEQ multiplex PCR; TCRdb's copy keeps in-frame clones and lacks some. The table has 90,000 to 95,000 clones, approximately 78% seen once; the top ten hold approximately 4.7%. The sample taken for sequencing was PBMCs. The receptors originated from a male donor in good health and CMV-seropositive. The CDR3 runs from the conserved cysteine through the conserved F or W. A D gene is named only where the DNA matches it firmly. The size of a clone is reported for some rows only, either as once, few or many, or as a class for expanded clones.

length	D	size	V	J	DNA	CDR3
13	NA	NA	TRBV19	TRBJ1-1	TGTGCCATTTCGGACAGATTGAACACTGAAGCTTTCTTT	CAISDRLNTEAFF
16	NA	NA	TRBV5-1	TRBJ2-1	TGCGCCAGCAGCTTGCTGTCCGGGAGTTGGAATAATGAGCAGTTCTTC	CASSLLSGSWNNEQFF
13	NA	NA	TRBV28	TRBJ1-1	TGTGCCAGCAGGGCCGGGAAACCCACTGAAGCTTTCTTT	CASRAGKPTEAFF
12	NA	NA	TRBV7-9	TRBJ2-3	TGTTCCAGCAGCTTAGTCGAGGGCACGCAGTATTTT	CSSSLVEGTQYF
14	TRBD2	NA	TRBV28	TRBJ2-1	TGTGCCAGCAGCTTAGCGGGAGTATTGGATGAGCAGTTCTTC	CASSLAGVLDEQFF
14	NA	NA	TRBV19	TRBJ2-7	TGTGCCAGTAGTATAGCGGGAGAGAATTACGAGCAGTACTTC	CASSIAGENYEQYF
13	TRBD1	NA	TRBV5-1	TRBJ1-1	TGCGCCAGCAGGTCGGACAGGGTTGCTGAAGCTTTCTTT	CASRSDRVAEAFF
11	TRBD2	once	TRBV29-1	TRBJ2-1	TGCAGCGGCCGAACTAGCGCTGAGCAGTTCTTC	CSGRTSAEQFF
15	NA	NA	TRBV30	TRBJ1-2	TGTGCCTGGTGCCCCGACCGAGGGATGGACTATGGCTACACCTTC	CAWCPDRGMDYGYTF
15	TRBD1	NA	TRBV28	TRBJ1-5	TGTGCCAGCAGCCACAGGGGGGGGAGCAATCAGCCCCAGCATTTT	CASSHRGGSNQPQHF
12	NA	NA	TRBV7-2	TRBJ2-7	TGTGCCAGCAGCCGGACTAACTACGAGCAGTACTTC	CASSRTNYEQYF
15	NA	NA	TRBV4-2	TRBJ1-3	TGTGCCAGCAGCCAAGACAGGTTCTCTGGAAACACCATATATTTT	CASSQDRFSGNTIYF
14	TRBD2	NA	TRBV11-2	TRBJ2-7	TGTGCCAGCGGCCTAGCGGGGTGGTCCTACGAGCAGTACTTC	CASGLAGWSYEQYF
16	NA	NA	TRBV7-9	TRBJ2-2	TGTGCCAGCAGCAGAGGTCTACTACAGAACACCGGGGAGCTGTTTTTT	CASSRGLLQNTGELFF
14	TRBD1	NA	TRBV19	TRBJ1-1	TGTGCCAGTATGGTACAGGGGACTTGGACTGAAGCTTTCTTT	CASMVQGTWTEAFF
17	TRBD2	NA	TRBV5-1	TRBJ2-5	TGCGCCAGCAGCTTGGTCCCTGGCGGGGGGGCCAGGGAGACCCAGTACTTC	CASSLVPGGGARETQYF
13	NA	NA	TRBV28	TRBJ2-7	TGTGCCAGCAGTTTCCTAGGAGCCTACGAGCAGTACTTC	CASSFLGAYEQYF
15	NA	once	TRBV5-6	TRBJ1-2	TGTGCCAGCAGCTTTCTATCGGGAGGGGTCCGGGGCTACACCTTC	CASSFLSGGVRGYTF
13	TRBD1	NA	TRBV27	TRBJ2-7	TGTGCCAGCAGTGGGACAGGGGTTTACGAGCAGTACTTC	CASSGTGVYEQYF
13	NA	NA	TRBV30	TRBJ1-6	TGTGCCTGGTCACTTCCTCCCTCTTCACCCCTCCACTTT	CAWSLPPSSPLHF
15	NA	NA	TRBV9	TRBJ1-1	TGTGCCAGCAGCGTAGGCCCCGGGGGGAACACTGAAGCTTTCTTT	CASSVGPGGNTEAFF
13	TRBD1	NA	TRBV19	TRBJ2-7	TGTGCCAGTAGTCCCGGACAGGTTGCCGAGCAGTACTTC	CASSPGQVAEQYF
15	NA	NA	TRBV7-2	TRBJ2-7	TGTGCCAGCAGCTCCCGGGGGACGCAATCCTACGAGCAGTACTTC	CASSSRGTQSYEQYF
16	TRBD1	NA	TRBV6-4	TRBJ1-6	TGTGCCAGCAGAAACCGGGACAGGGGCTATAATTCACCCCTCCACTTT	CASRNRDRGYNSPLHF
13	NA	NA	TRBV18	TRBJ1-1	TGTGCCAGCTCACAGACAGAGAACACTGAAGCTTTCTTT	CASSQTENTEAFF
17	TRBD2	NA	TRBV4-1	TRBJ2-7	TGCGCCAGCAGCCAAGATCCCCGGGGGGGGAACTCCTACGAGCAGTACTTC	CASSQDPRGGNSYEQYF
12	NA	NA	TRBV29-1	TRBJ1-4	TGCAGCGTGTATGCAACTAATGAAAAACTGTTTTTT	CSVYATNEKLFF
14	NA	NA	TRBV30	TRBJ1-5	TGTGCCTGCTCCGAAGGGAGGCGCAATCAGCCCCAGCATTTT	CACSEGRRNQPQHF
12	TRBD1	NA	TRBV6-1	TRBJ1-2	TGTGCCAGCACAGTTAGGGGGCTTGGCTACACCTTC	CASTVRGLGYTF
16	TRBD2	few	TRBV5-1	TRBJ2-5	TGCGCCAGCAGCTTTTGGACTAGCGGGGCGCAAGAGACCCAGTACTTC	CASSFWTSGAQETQYF
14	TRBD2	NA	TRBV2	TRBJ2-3	TGTGCCAGCAGGGCCGGGACTAGCGCAGATACGCAGTATTTT	CASRAGTSADTQYF
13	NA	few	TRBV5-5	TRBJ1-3	TGTGCCAGCAGCTCCTCTCCGGGAAACACCATATATTTT	CASSSSPGNTIYF
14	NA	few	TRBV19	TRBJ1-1	TGTGCCAGTAGTCCACAAGGACGGGGAGCGAGAGCTTTCTTT	CASSPQGRGARAFF
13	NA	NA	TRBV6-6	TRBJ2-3	TGTGCCAGCACCCCGAACTCGGCAGATACGCAGTATTTT	CASTPNSADTQYF
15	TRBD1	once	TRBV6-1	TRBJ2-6	TGTGCCAGCAGGCCACAGGGGTCTGGGGCCAACGTCCTGACTTTC	CASRPQGSGANVLTF
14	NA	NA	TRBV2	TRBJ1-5	TGTGCCAGCAGTGAAGAAGGGGGTCCGCAGCCCCAGCATTTT	CASSEEGGPQPQHF
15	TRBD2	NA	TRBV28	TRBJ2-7	TGTGCCAGCATGACCGGGACTAGCCTTAACTACGAGCAGTACTTC	CASMTGTSLNYEQYF
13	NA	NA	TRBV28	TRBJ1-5	TGTGCCACACGGAGGGATAGCAATCAGCCCCAGCATTTT	CATRRDSNQPQHF
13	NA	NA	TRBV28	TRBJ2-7	TGTGCCAGCAGAGGAGCAGGGACCTACGAGCAGTACTTC	CASRGAGTYEQYF
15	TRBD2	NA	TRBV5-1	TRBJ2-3	TGCGCCAGCGCTGAAGATAGCGGGAGCACAGATACGCAGTATTTT	CASAEDSGSTDTQYF
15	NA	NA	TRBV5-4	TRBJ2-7	TGTGCCAGCAGCTTGTATGCAGGGGCGGCCTACGAGCAGTACTTC	CASSLYAGAAYEQYF
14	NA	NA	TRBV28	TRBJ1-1	TGTGCCAGCAGTTTTGGAGCCTTGAACACTGAAGCTTTCTTT	CASSFGALNTEAFF
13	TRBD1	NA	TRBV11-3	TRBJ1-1	TGTGCCAGCAGCGGACAGGGTAGCACTGAAGCTTTCTTT	CASSGQGSTEAFF
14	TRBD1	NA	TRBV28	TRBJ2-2	TGTGCCTCGCAGGACAGGGGAAACACCGGGGAGCTGTTTTTT	CASQDRGNTGELFF
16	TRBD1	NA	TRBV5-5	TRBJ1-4	TGTGCCAGCCAAGACAGGGAGTTTGCAACTAATGAAAAACTGTTTTTT	CASQDREFATNEKLFF
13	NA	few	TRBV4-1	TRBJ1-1	TGCGCCAGCAGCCAAGGGGCCAGGGAAGAGGCTTTCTTT	CASSQGAREEAFF
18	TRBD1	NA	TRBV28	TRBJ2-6	TGTGCCAGCAAGCCGGGACAGGGGGTTATCGGTGGGGCCAACGTCCTGACTTTC	CASKPGQGVIGGANVLTF
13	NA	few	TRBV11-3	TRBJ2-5	TGTGCCAGCAGCGCGCACAGGGAAGAGACCCAGTACTTC	CASSAHREETQYF
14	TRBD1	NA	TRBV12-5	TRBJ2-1	TGTGCTAGTGTAGGGGGACAGGGCTACAATGAGCAGTTCTTC	CASVGGQGYNEQFF
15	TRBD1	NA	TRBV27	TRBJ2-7	TGTGCCAGCACCTTAACTTGGGACAGGGTTAATGAGCAGTACTTC	CASTLTWDRVNEQYF
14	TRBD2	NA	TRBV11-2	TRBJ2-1	TGTGCCAGCAGCTCTATGACTAGCGCGGTTGCGCAGTTCTTC	CASSSMTSAVAQFF
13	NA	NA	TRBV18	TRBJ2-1	TGTGCCAGCTCCAACTCCCCGAACAATGAGCAGTTCTTC	CASSNSPNNEQFF
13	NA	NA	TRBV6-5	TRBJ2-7	TGTGCCAGCAGTTACTCGCAGGGTTACGAGCAGTACTTC	CASSYSQGYEQYF
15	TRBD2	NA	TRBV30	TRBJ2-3	TGTGCCTGGAGTCCCCCGGGACTAGCAGGCGATACGCAGTATTTT	CAWSPPGLAGDTQYF
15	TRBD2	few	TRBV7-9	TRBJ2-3	TGTGCCAGCAGTTGGACTAGCGTGAACACAGATACGCAGTATTTT	CASSWTSVNTDTQYF
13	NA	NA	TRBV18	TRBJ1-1	TGTGCCAGCTCACGGGGAGGGAACACTGAAGCTTTCTTT	CASSRGGNTEAFF